The 21 T cell receptor beta chains below all came from one sample that was sequenced in a study of blood T cell repertoires in COVID-19. The data were produced by immunoSEQ multiplex PCR, yet TCRdb's version contains in-frame clones alone and is incomplete. The sample contains 200,000 to 250,000 clones, around 85% of which appear only once. Sequenced sample: peripheral blood. The receptors originated from a woman between 35 and 50 years old with active or convalescent COVID-19.

The rearrangement uses TRBV28 and TRBJ1-2, with TRBD1 matching over 8 bases. The germline gives CDR1 MDHEN, CDR2 SYDVKM. The CDR3 runs 14 residues. Unmatched junction bases numbered 11, after V lost 6 bases and J lost 8 bases. Written as DNA, the CDR3 is TGTGCCAGCAGAAACGGACAGGGCTCTTGGGGCTACACCTTC. This sequence encodes CASRNGQGSWGYTF.

The CDR3 DNA follows: TGTGCCAGCAGCATCCCACTTAGCGAAAGCTCCTACAATGAGCAGTTCTTC. Encoded protein: CASSIPLSESSYNEQFF. This chain connects TRBV5-4 to TRBJ2-1; D is perhaps TRBD2 (5 bases). Trimming shortened V by 4 bases and J by 0 bases, and 17 bases separated the two germline ends. Looked up from germline, CDR1 is SGHNT and CDR2 is YYREEE (reference sequence). The CDR3 loop spans 17 amino acids.

The chain joins TRBV28 to TRBJ1-5; D is unresolved. Germline assignment: CDR1 MDHEN and CDR2 SYDVKM. Trimming cost V 8 bases and J 9 bases, with 17 bases left between them. The CDR3 is 13 residues long. The CDR3 sequence: CASALPSRGPQHF. Written as DNA, the CDR3 is TGTGCCAGCGCCCTCCCAAGTCGGGGGCCCCAGCATTTT.

The gene calls are TRBV2 and TRBJ2-5, with D perhaps TRBD2 (5 bases). CDR3 length equals 14 residues. Germline CDR1 SNHLY, CDR2 FYNNEI. With 1 base removed from V and 1 base from J, the gap between germline ends came to 7 bases. The CDR3 DNA follows: TGTGCCAGCAGTGAAGAGACTATCCAAGAGACCCAGTACTTC. This sequence encodes CASSEETIQETQYF.

The V call is TRBV20-1, the J call TRBJ2-1; D is perhaps TRBD2 (6 bases). Germline CDR1 DFQATT, CDR2 SNEGSKA (reference sequence). V lost 3 bases and J lost 8, with 17 bases in between. The CDR3 contains 14 residues. In DNA form, the CDR3 reads TGCAGTGCTAGTGGAGCGGGCCGAGGAGATGAGCAGTTCTTC. Translation: CSASGAGRGDEQFF.

This clone showed up just a few times. This sequence joins TRBV12-3 or TRBV12-4 and TRBJ1-2; no definite D call. Trimming removed 8 bases at V and 5 bases at J, with 12 bases between. This CDR3 has 12 residues. The CDR3 region has the DNA TGTGCCAGCGAGGGATGGAGATATGGCTACACCTTC. Translated: CASEGWRYGYTF.

The V call is TRBV6-2 or TRBV6-3, the J call TRBJ1-5; 7 bases map to TRBD1. The CDR3 is made up of 19 amino acids. Germline CDR1 and CDR2: MNHEY and SVGEGT. The junction had 14 bases not matched to a gene; V was cut back by 1 base and J by 2 bases. The CDR3 sequence: CASSYFRTGRTLRNQPQHF. Written as DNA, the CDR3 is TGTGCCAGCAGTTACTTTCGGACAGGTAGAACCCTCCGCAATCAGCCCCAGCATTTT.

The chain links TRBV28 to TRBJ1-2, with TRBD1 matching over 10 bases. V shed 7 bases and J 7 bases; nucleotides not matched to a gene: 6. Germline CDR1 MDHEN, CDR2 SYDVKM. The CDR3 consists of 13 residues. The CDR3 DNA sequence: TGTGCCAGCACGACAGGGGGCGTGGGTGGCTACACCTTC. This translates into CASTTGGVGGYTF.

This clone was counted a few times. V gene TRBV5-1 combines with J gene TRBJ1-6; 7 nucleotides align to TRBD1. This CDR3 has 14 amino acids. V lost 2 bases and J lost 8; bases outside the gene matches: 4. The V gene's germline CDR1 is SGHRS and CDR2 YFSETQ. CDR3 sequence: CASSFGTVDSPLHF. The CDR3 DNA reads as TGCGCCAGCAGCTTTGGGACAGTTGATTCACCCCTCCACTTT.

The chain has TRBV6-5 and TRBJ2-5, with 11 bases aligning to TRBD2. There are 16 residues in the CDR3. In germline, CDR1 is MNHEY, CDR2 SVGAGI. The V and J ends lost 0 bases and 4 bases, in that order; junction bases with no gene match: 4. CDR3 amino acids: CASSYSASGGRETQYF. The CDR3 DNA sequence: TGTGCCAGCAGTTACTCGGCTAGCGGGGGGCGAGAGACCCAGTACTTC.

This clone was detected once. The genes are TRBV18 and TRBJ1-1, with TRBD1 matching 10 bases. V lost 3 bases and J lost 0; bases outside the gene matches: 4. CDR3 size: 16 residues. Per the germline V gene, CDR1 is KGHSH and CDR2 is LQKENI. The CDR3 loop is CASSPRQGAVNTEAFF. CDR3 coding DNA: TGTGCCAGCTCACCTAGACAGGGGGCTGTGAACACTGAAGCTTTCTTT.

This sequence joins TRBV7-3 and TRBJ1-2; a possible D gene is TRBD1 (5 bases). This CDR3 has 13 residues. Germline values: CDR1 SGHTA, CDR2 FQGTGA. V dropped 3 bases and J dropped 0 bases, with 5 bases sitting between them. This CDR3 reads CASSLDTNYGYTF. CDR3 bases: TGTGCCAGCAGCTTGGACACTAACTATGGCTACACCTTC.

The chain combines TRBV7-9 with TRBJ1-1; 7 bases map to TRBD1. This CDR3 region has 13 residues. Germline loops: CDR1 SEHNR, CDR2 FQNEAQ (reference sequence). Germline trimming cut 7 bases from V and 6 bases from J; bases unmatched to any gene: 8. The CDR3 nucleotides are TGTGCCAGCACCTTGACAGGGAATGCTGAAGCTTTCTTT. Its translation is CASTLTGNAEAFF.

The chain recombines TRBV7-9 with TRBJ2-7; 7 nucleotides agree with TRBD1. Looked up from germline, CDR1 is SEHNR and CDR2 is FQNEAQ (reference sequence). The CDR3 sequence is 14 residues long. V shed 5 bases, J shed 6 bases, and the junction held 10 bases outside the gene matches. The chain's CDR3 is CASSATGTGREQYV. In nucleotides, the CDR3 is TGTGCCAGCAGCGCGACAGGGACGGGACGCGAGCAGTACGTC.

V and J are TRBV19 and TRBJ1-5; 8 bases are shared with TRBD1. This CDR3 spans 15 amino acids. From germline, CDR1 is LNHDA and CDR2 SQIVND (reference sequence). Germline trimming cut 5 bases from V and 6 bases from J; bases unmatched to any gene: 9. The CDR3 DNA reads TGTGCCAGTAGTCCATCCCCAGGGGGCAGTCAGCCCCAGCATTTT. Protein: CASSPSPGGSQPQHF.

The rearrangement joins TRBV10-3 to TRBJ2-3; 7 positions agree with TRBD2. Germline V gene sequence: CDR1 ENHRY, CDR2 SYGVKD. The ends lost 5 bases at V and 4 bases at J; junction bases unmatched: 6. The CDR3 spans 14 residues. Here the CDR3 DNA reads TGTGCCATCAGTAGCGGGACCGCCCCAGATACGCAGTATTTT. Its protein product is CAISSGTAPDTQYF.

J is TRBJ2-2 and V is TRBV7-9; no reliable D call. Trimming removed 4 bases at V and 4 bases at J, with 7 bases between. CDR3 length equals 13 residues. Germline V lookup: CDR1 SEHNR, CDR2 FQNEAQ (reference sequence). Here the CDR3 reads CASSSGVTGELFF. CDR3 sequence (DNA): TGTGCCAGCAGCTCCGGAGTCACCGGGGAGCTGTTTTTT.

This sequence joins TRBV24-1 and TRBJ1-2, with TRBD1 as a possible D gene (5 bases). The CDR3 length is 15 residues. The ends were cut back, 4 bases at V and 1 base at J, with 12 bases in the middle. Germline assignment: CDR1 KGHDR and CDR2 SFDVKD. DNA of the CDR3: TGTGCCACCAGTGACGCGGCGGGGGTTAACTATGGCTACACCTTC. Translated: CATSDAAGVNYGYTF.

The CDR3 loop is CASSAQGPSETQYF. CDR3 DNA sequence: TGTGCCAGCAGTGCACAGGGCCCGTCAGAGACCCAGTACTTC. The V gene is TRBV28, the J gene TRBJ2-5, with a weak D call TRBD1 (6 bases). Germline CDR1 MDHEN, CDR2 SYDVKM. V lost 5 bases to trimming and J lost 4 bases, with 14 bases between them. There are 14 residues in the CDR3. Drawing the rest from reference TRBV28 and TRBJ2-5, the complete variable domain is DVKVTQSSRYLVKRTGEKVFLECVQDMDHENMFWYRQDPGLGLRLIYFSYDVKMKEKGDIPEGYSVSREKKERFSLILESASTNQTSMYLCASSAQGPSETQYFGPGTRLLVL.

The chain carries TRBV18 and TRBJ1-4, with 7 bases matching TRBD1. The CDR3 is 15 amino acids. Germline trimming cut 4 bases from V and 4 bases from J; bases unmatched to any gene: 6. The germline V gene has CDR1 KGHSH and CDR2 LQKENI. CDR3 sequence (DNA): TGTGCCAGCTCACTAAACCGGGACAGTAATGAAAAACTGTTTTTT. Amino acids: CASSLNRDSNEKLFF.

The V gene is TRBV4-1, the J gene TRBJ1-5; TRBD1 matches at 7 bases. Trimming at V came to 0 bases and at J to 2 bases, leaving 4 bases not matched to a gene. CDR1 MGHRA and CDR2 YSYEKL come from the germline V gene. The CDR3 has 16 residues. The CDR3 bases are TGCGCCAGCAGCCAAGAAGTAACAGGGGGCAATCAGCCCCAGCATTTT. Its translation: CASSQEVTGGNQPQHF.